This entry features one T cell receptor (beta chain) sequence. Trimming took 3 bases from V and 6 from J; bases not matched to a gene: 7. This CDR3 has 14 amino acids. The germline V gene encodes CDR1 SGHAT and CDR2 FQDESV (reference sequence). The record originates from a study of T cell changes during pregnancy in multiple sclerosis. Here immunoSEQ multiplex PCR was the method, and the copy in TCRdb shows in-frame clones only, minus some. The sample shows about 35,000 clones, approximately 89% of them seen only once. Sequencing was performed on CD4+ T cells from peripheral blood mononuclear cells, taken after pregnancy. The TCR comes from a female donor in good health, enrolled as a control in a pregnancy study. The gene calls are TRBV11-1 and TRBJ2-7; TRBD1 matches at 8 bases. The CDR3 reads CASSFPGQGAEQYF. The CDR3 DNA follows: TGTGCCAGCAGCTTTCCCGGGCAGGGGGCCGAGCAGTACTTC.